This record concerns one TCR beta chain sequence. As handled by the study authors: Amplified reference gene primers provided the basis for estimating nucleated cell counts. TCRdb's copy holds only in-frame clones and misses some; the assay was immunoSEQ multiplex PCR. V, J and clone size were drawn from that table, and D and trimming were deduced from the DNA. The sample carries 85,000 to 100,000 clones, 90% recorded once. Germline CDR1 is LNHDA and CDR2 is SQIVND (reference sequence). This CDR3 spans 16 amino acids. V was pared by 6 bases and J by 5 bases, with 20 bases between. The data belong to a study of blood T cell repertoires in COVID-19. Study-wide context: From the United States, Italy and Spain came samples of acute and convalescent COVID-19. Sources were T cells, B-cell-depleted T cells, or PBMCs; the material itself was cDNA or gDNA.

This receptor was identified in a man aged 55 to 70 with acute or convalescent COVID-19. Sequencing input: peripheral blood. This sequence joins TRBV19 and TRBJ2-1, with D maybe TRBD2 (5 bases). This chain's CDR3 is CASSPTHPTGDNEQFF. The CDR3 nucleotides read TGTGCCAGTAGCCCCACACACCCGACCGGGGACAATGAGCAGTTCTTC.